This T cell receptor beta chain was observed in a study of cytomegalovirus exposure and HLA in healthy donors. Germline loops: CDR1 SGHKS, CDR2 YYEKEE (reference sequence). Between the trimmed V and J ends, which lost 0 bases and 9 bases, there was a span of 13 bases. The CDR3 consists of 14 residues. PCR employed 60 Vbeta and 13 Jbeta primers. In the original processing: Later reanalysis found 70 million to 95 million unique TCR beta chains, around 9.9 million of them shared. TCRdb's table, derived via immunoSEQ multiplex PCR, lists solely in-frame clones and lacks some. V, J and clone size derive from that table, while D and trimming were established from the DNA sequence. The table lists more than 110,000 clones, around 81% of them singletons.

The J gene is TRBJ2-4, the V gene TRBV5-5; D is possibly TRBD1 (5 bases). Sequenced material: PBMCs. The clonotype was recovered from a man aged 40-50 years in good health and CMV-seropositive. CDR3 sequence reads: CASSLEGALSIQYF. Written as DNA, the CDR3 is TGTGCCAGCAGCTTGGAAGGGGCCCTGAGCATTCAGTACTTC. The complete variable domain, with remaining parts taken from reference TRBV5-5 and TRBJ2-4, reads DAGVTQSPTHLIKTRGQQVTLRCSPISGHKSVSWYQQVLGQGPQFIFQYYEKEERGRGNFPDRFSARQFPNYSSELNVNALLLGDSALYLCASSLEGALSIQYFGAGTRLSVL.